Here is one T cell receptor (beta chain) with its context. These data are taken from a study of identifying expanded T cells in peripheral blood. There are 13 residues in the CDR3. V lost 9 bases, J lost 0 bases, and 12 bases lay in between. Germline CDR1 LNHDA, CDR2 SQIVND (reference sequence). Produced via immunoSEQ multiplex PCR; TCRdb's table is partial and in-frame only. The table records fewer than 130,000 clones, about 89% of them present only once. V gene TRBV19 combines with J gene TRBJ2-7; D tentatively reads TRBD1 or TRBD2 (5 bases each). The sequence derives from a person between 18 and 69 years old in good health. Sequenced: blood. The CDR3: CASVRDVSYEQYF. The CDR3 region has the DNA TGTGCCAGCGTCCGGGACGTCTCCTACGAGCAGTACTTC. The complete variable domain, with remaining parts taken from reference TRBV19 and TRBJ2-7, reads DGGITQSPKYLFRKEGQNVTLSCEQNLNHDAMYWYRQDPGQGLRLIYYSQIVNDFQKGDIAEGYSVSREKKESFPLTVTSAQKNPTAFYLCASVRDVSYEQYFGPGTRLTVT.